This T cell receptor (beta chain) was sequenced during a study of CD8+ T cells in alopecia areata. About the research overall: Treatment of the treated patients consisted of oral tofacitinib, 5 to 10 mg twice daily. Findings and limits, study-wide: The treated group had a single nonresponder, limiting CD8+ expansion-response conclusions.

Treatment noted: oral pan-JAK inhibitor, 5-10 mg twice daily. Reverse transcribed after extraction, RNA yielded cDNA as the sequencing template. Assay: immunoSEQ multiplex PCR; the TCRdb copy retains only in-frame clones and omits some. The sample yields 200,000 or so clones, approximately 40% seen once. This clone was detected a few times. Antigen unknown. CDR3 length: 16 amino acids. Trimming cost V 4 bases and J 7 bases; bases outside gene matches: 12. Looked up from germline, CDR1 is MNHNY and CDR2 is SVGAGI (reference sequence). V gene TRBV6-6 combines with J gene TRBJ1-4; TRBD1 matches 7 bases. The source was CD4+ T cells sorted from blood, collected around week 37, from a patient treated with tofacitinib. The receptor was derived from a human donor with alopecia areata. Here the CDR3 reads CASSSRIDRVSEKLFF. The CDR3 DNA follows: TGTGCCAGCAGTTCTCGAATTGACAGGGTCAGTGAAAAACTGTTTTTT.